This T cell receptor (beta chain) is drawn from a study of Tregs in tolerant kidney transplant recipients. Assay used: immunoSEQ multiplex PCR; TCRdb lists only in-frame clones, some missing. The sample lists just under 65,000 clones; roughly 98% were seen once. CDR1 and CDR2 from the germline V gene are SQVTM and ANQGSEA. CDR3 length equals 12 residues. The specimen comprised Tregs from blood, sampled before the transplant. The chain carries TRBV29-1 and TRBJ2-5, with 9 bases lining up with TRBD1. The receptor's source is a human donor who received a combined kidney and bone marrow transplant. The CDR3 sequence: CSYEQGAETQYF. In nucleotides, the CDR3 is TGCAGTTATGAACAGGGGGCAGAGACCCAGTACTTC.